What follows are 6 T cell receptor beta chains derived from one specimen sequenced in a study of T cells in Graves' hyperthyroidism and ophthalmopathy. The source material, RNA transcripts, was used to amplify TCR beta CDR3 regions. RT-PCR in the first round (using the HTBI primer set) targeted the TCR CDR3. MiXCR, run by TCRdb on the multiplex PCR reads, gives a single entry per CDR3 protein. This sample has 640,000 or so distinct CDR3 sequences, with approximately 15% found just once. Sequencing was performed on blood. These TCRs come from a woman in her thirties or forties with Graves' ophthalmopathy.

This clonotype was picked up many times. The CDR3 here is CAWSVANTEAFF. In nucleotides, the CDR3 is TGTGCCTGGAGTGTGGCGAACACTGAAGCTTTCTTT. J is TRBJ1-1 and V is TRBV30; unclear D gene. V was trimmed by 0 bases and J by 1 base, leaving 3 bases between them. The CDR3 loop spans 12 amino acids. Germline CDR1 reads GTSNPN; CDR2 reads SVGIG (reference sequence).

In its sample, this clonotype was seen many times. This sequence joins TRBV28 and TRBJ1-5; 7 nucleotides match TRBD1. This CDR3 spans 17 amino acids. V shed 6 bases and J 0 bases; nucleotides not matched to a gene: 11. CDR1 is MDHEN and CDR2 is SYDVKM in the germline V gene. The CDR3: CASSLPWDRYSNQPQHF. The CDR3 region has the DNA TGTGCCAGCAGCCTACCTTGGGACAGATATAGCAATCAGCCCCAGCATTTT.

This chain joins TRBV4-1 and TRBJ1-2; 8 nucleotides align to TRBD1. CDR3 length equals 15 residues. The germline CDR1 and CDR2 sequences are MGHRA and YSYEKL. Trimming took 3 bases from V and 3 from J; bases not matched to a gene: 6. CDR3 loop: CASSHPRGRDYGYTF. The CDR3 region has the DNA TGCGCCAGCAGCCACCCCAGGGGGCGCGACTATGGCTACACCTTC.

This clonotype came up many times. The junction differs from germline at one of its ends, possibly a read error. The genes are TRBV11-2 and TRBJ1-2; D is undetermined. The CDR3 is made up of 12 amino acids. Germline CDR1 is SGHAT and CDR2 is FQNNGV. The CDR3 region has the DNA TGTGCCAGCAGCACAAGAACGTATGGCTGCACCTTC. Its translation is CASSTRTYGCTF.

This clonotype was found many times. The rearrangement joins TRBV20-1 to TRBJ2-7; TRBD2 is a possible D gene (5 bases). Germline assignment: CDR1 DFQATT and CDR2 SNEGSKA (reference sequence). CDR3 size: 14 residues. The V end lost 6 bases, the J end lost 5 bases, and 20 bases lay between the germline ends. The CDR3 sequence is CSARTLSRFDEQYF. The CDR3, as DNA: TGCAGTGCCCGGACTCTCTCCCGCTTCGACGAGCAGTACTTC.

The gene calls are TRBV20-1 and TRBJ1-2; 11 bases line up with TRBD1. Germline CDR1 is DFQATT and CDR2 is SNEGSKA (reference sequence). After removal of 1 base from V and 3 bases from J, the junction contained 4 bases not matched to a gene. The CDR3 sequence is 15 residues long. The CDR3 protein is CSARVGTGGYYGYTF. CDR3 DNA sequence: TGCAGTGCTAGAGTCGGGACAGGGGGTTACTATGGCTACACCTTC.